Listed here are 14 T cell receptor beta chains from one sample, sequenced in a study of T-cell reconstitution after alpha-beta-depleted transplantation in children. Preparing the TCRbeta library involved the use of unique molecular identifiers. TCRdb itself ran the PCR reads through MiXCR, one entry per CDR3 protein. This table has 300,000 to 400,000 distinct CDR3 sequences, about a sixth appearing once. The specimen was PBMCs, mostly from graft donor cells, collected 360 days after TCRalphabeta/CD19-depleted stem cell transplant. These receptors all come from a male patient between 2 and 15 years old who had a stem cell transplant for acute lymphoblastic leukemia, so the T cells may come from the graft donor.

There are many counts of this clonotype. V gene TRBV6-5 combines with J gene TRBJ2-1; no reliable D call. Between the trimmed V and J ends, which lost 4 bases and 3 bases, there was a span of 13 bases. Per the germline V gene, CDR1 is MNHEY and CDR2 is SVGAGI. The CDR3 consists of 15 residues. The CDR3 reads CASSSSLWIYNEQFF. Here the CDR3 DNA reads TGTGCCAGCAGTTCTTCTCTCTGGATCTACAATGAGCAGTTCTTC.

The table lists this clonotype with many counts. The CDR3 bases are TGTGCCAGCAGTTTTAAGGGCGCGGATACGCAGTATTTT. Protein: CASSFKGADTQYF. The chain recombines TRBV12-3 or TRBV12-4 with TRBJ2-3, with D hard to call. The V and J ends lost 3 bases and 6 bases respectively, with 10 bases between them. The length of the CDR3 is 13 residues.

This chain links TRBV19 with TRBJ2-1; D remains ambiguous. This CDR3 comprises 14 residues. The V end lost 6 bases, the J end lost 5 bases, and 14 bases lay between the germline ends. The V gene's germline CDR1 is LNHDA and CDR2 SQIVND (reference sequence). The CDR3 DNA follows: TGTGCCAGTAGAGGTTCCGGGCAACACAATGAGCAGTTCTTC. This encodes CASRGSGQHNEQFF. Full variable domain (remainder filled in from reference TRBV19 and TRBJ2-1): DGGITQSPKYLFRKEGQNVTLSCEQNLNHDAMYWYRQDPGQGLRLIYYSQIVNDFQKGDIAEGYSVSREKKESFPLTVTSAQKNPTAFYLCASRGSGQHNEQFFGPGTRLTVL.

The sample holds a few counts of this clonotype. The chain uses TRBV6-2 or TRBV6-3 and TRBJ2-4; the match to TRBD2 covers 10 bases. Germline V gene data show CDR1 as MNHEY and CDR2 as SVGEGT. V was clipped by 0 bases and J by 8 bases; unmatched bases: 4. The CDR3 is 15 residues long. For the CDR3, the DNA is TGTGCCAGCAGTTACTCCCCAGCGGGGGGGCACATTCAGTACTTC. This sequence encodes CASSYSPAGGHIQYF.

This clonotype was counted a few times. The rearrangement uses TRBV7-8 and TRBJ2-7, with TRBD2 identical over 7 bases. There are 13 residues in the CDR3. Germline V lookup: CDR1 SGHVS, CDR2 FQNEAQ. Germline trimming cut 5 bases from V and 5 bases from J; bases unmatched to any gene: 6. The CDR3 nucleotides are TGTGCCAGCAGCCTGCTGCGGGAGAACGAGCAGTACTTC. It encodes CASSLLRENEQYF.

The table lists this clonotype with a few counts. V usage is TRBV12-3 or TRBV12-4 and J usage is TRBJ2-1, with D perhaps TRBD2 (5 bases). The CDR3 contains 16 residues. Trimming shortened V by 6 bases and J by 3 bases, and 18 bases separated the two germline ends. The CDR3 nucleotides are TGTGCCAGCAGGAGCGTGGGAGTCGGGGTCTACAATGAGCAGTTCTTC. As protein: CASRSVGVGVYNEQFF.

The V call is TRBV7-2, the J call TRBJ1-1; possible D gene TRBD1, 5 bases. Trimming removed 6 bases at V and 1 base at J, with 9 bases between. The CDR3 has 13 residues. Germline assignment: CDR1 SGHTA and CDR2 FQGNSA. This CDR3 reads CASRWQGNTEAFF. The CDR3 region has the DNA TGTGCCAGCAGATGGCAGGGGAACACTGAAGCTTTCTTT.

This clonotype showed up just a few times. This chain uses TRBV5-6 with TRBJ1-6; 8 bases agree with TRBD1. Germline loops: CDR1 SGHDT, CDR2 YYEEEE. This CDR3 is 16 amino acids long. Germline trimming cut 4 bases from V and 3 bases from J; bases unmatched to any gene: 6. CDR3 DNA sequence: TGTGCCAGCAGCGGAGGACAGGGAGTCTATAATTCACCCCTCCACTTT. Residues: CASSGGQGVYNSPLHF.

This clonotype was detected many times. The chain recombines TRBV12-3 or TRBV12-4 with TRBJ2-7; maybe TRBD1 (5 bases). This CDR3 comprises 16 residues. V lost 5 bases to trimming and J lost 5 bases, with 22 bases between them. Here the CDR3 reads CASSPNPLGLLHEQYF. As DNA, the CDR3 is TGTGCCAGCAGTCCCAACCCCCTGGGGCTCCTTCACGAGCAGTACTTC.

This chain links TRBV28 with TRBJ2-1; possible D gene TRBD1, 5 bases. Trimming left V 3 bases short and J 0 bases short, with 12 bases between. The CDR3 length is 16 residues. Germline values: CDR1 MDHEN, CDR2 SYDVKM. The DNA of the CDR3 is TGTGCCAGCAGTTTCCCCAGGGTGAGCTCCTACAATGAGCAGTTCTTC. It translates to CASSFPRVSSYNEQFF.

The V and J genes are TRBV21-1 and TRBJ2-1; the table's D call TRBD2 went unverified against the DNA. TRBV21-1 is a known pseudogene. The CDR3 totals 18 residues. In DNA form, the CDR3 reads TGTGCCAGCAGTGGACTAGCGGATCATCTTAGGCCCTACAATGAGCAGTTCTTC. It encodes CASSGLADHLRPYNEQFF.

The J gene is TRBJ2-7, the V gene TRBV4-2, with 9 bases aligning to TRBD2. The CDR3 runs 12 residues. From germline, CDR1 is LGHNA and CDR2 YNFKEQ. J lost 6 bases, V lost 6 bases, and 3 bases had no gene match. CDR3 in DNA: TGTGCCAGCAGGGGACTAGCTGCCGAGCAGTACTTC. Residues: CASRGLAAEQYF.

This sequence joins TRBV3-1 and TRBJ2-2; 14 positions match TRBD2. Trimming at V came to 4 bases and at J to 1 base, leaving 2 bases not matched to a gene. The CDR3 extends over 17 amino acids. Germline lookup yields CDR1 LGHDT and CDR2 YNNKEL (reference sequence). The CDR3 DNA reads TGTGCCAGCAGCCTCGGGACTAGCGGGGGGAACACCGGGGAGCTGTTTTTT. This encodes CASSLGTSGGNTGELFF.

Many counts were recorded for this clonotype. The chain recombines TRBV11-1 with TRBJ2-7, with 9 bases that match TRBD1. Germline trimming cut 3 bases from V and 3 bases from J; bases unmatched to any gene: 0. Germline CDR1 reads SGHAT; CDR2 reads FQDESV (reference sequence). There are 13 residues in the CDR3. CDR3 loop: CASSLDRGYEQYF. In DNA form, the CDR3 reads TGTGCCAGCAGCTTGGACAGGGGCTACGAGCAGTACTTC.